A single sample is the source of the 27 T cell receptor beta chains below, sequenced in a study of long-term antiretroviral therapy in people with HIV. Running of the v3.0 immunoSEQ assay took place at survey level. Libraries were prepared by immunoSEQ multiplex PCR; TCRdb keeps only in-frame clonotypes and omits some of them. The table has 20,000 to 25,000 clones, less than 85% seen once. The sample consisted of unsorted PBMCs, taken 0.5 years before starting antiretroviral therapy. The receptors were gathered from a man aged 35 to 55 with HIV.

In this sample, this clone turned up a few times. This sequence joins TRBV30 and TRBJ1-6, with 7 bases lining up with TRBD1. The trim removed 0 bases at V and 8 bases at J, leaving 4 bases unmatched. This CDR3 region has 14 residues. CDR1 and CDR2 (germline): GTSNPN, SVGIG (reference sequence). The CDR3 here is CAWSVETGYSPLHF. CDR3 nucleotide sequence: TGTGCCTGGAGTGTCGAGACAGGGTATTCACCCCTCCACTTT.

This clone was seen a single time. This chain uses TRBV7-2 with TRBJ1-4; 8 bases map to TRBD1. This CDR3 is 17 amino acids long. CDR1 is SGHTA, CDR2 FQGNSA, per germline. V shed 5 bases, J shed 8 bases, and the junction held 16 bases outside the gene matches. The CDR3 bases are TGTGCCAGCAGCCCCCATCCTCCTCGACAGGGGTACGAAAAACTGTTTTTT. It is translated as CASSPHPPRQGYEKLFF.

V is TRBV11-2 and J is TRBJ2-7; the match to TRBD2 covers 12 bases. The CDR3 totals 15 residues. Germline trimming cut 4 bases from V and 5 bases from J; bases unmatched to any gene: 6. CDR1 is SGHAT, CDR2 FQNNGV, per germline. The DNA of the CDR3 is TGTGCCAGCAGCTCACGGACTAGCGGGGCGGACGAGCAGTACTTC. Protein: CASSSRTSGADEQYF. The complete variable domain, with remaining parts taken from reference TRBV11-2 and TRBJ2-7, reads EAGVAQSPRYKIIEKRQSVAFWCNPISGHATLYWYQQILGQGPKLLIQFQNNGVVDDSQLPKDRFSAERLKGVDSTLKIQPAKLEDSAVYLCASSSRTSGADEQYFGPGTRLTVT.

V is TRBV5-1 and J is TRBJ1-2; 7 bases match TRBD1. Per the germline V gene, CDR1 is SGHRS and CDR2 is YFSETQ. There are 17 residues in the CDR3. J gave up 4 bases and V 5 bases, and 17 bases lay outside the gene matches. The CDR3 sequence: CASRPDRGTGTVYGYTF. The CDR3, as DNA: TGCGCCAGCAGGCCGGACCGTGGGACCGGGACAGTCTATGGCTACACCTTC.

J is TRBJ2-7 and V is TRBV7-2; D remains unclear. The CDR3 totals 13 residues. Per germline, CDR1 SGHTA and CDR2 FQGNSA. V was cut by 2 bases and J by 6 bases, with 11 bases left in between. The CDR3 loop reads CASSLKGSGEQYF. In DNA, the CDR3 is TGTGCCAGCAGCTTAAAAGGTTCGGGCGAGCAGTACTTC.

This chain uses TRBV30 with TRBJ1-6, with 8 bases that match TRBD1. Germline V gene data show CDR1 as GTSNPN and CDR2 as SVGIG (reference sequence). Losses at the gene ends were 4 bases for V and 9 bases for J; bases not matched to a gene: 11. The CDR3 totals 15 residues. CDR3 in DNA: TGTGCCTGGAAGATCTCCGGGACAGGAGGTTCACCCCTCCACTTT. Its protein is CAWKISGTGGSPLHF.

V and J are TRBV9 and TRBJ2-5; 9 bases match TRBD2. V was pared by 3 bases and J by 5 bases, with 5 bases of the junction left unmatched. Germline V gives CDR1 SGDLS, CDR2 YYNGEE. CDR3 length: 14 residues. CDR3 DNA: TGTGCCAGCAGCGGAACTAGCGGGTCTGAGACCCAGTACTTC. As protein: CASSGTSGSETQYF. Looking up the rest from reference TRBV9 and TRBJ2-5 gives the full variable domain: DSGVTQTPKHLITATGQRVTLRCSPRSGDLSVYWYQQSLDQGLQFLIQYYNGEERAKGNILERFSAQQFPDLHSELNLSSLELGDSALYFCASSGTSGSETQYFGPGTRLLVL.

The chain links TRBV4-1 to TRBJ1-2; a possible D gene is TRBD1 (5 bases). This CDR3 is built from 14 residues. CDR1 MGHRA and CDR2 YSYEKL come from the germline V gene. V lost 0 bases, J lost 4 bases, and 9 bases lay in between. Here the CDR3 DNA reads TGCGCCAGCAGCCAAGACGGGGGGATCTATGGCTACACCTTC. Protein sequence: CASSQDGGIYGYTF.

The genes are TRBV7-2 and TRBJ2-7; 9 bases map to TRBD2. The CDR3 has 15 amino acids. CDR1 SGHTA and CDR2 FQGNSA come from the germline V gene. Losses at the gene ends were 4 bases for V and 1 base for J; bases not matched to a gene: 5. In DNA, the CDR3 is TGTGCCAGCAGCTCGACTCTAGCGGGGTCCTACGAGCAGTACTTC. Protein product: CASSSTLAGSYEQYF.

This clone was recorded a few times. The rearrangement links TRBV6-5 to TRBJ1-2, with D hard to call. The CDR3 loop spans 13 amino acids. V was shortened by 5 bases and J by 7 bases, with 14 bases between the two germline ends. CDR1 MNHEY and CDR2 SVGAGI come from the germline V gene. The CDR3 nucleotides read TGTGCCAGCAGTCTCGGGTCACTAAGTGGCTACACCTTC. Translated, it gives CASSLGSLSGYTF.

This clone was seen a handful of times. This chain links TRBV9 with TRBJ1-1, with a weak D call TRBD1 (5 bases). V was shortened by 0 bases and J by 5 bases, with 11 bases between the two germline ends. This CDR3 spans 14 amino acids. Germline CDR1 SGDLS, CDR2 YYNGEE. The CDR3 loop reads CASSVGGGWTEAFF. The CDR3 region has the DNA TGTGCCAGCAGCGTAGGGGGGGGTTGGACTGAAGCTTTCTTT.

The chain has TRBV2 and TRBJ1-5; D is uncertain. CDR1 is SNHLY and CDR2 is FYNNEI in the germline V gene. The CDR3 spans 13 residues. V lost 4 bases to trimming and J lost 6 bases, with 10 bases between them. CDR3 sequence reads: CASSVKVVQPQHF. DNA of the CDR3: TGTGCCAGCAGTGTTAAAGTAGTTCAGCCCCAGCATTTT.

The chain employs TRBV11-2 and TRBJ2-3; D not certain. Looked up from germline, CDR1 is SGHAT and CDR2 is FQNNGV. This CDR3 has 14 amino acids. Trimming took 3 bases from V and 2 from J, leaving 9 bases between them. CDR3 amino acids: CASSFRRYTDTQYF. CDR3 DNA sequence: TGTGCCAGCAGCTTTCGGCGATACACAGATACGCAGTATTTT.

The rearrangement links TRBV7-7 to TRBJ1-2; 9 bases are shared with TRBD1. With 5 bases clipped from V and 4 bases from J, the junction kept 11 bases outside the gene matches. This CDR3 has 16 amino acids. Germline V gene lookup returns CDR1 SSHAT and CDR2 FNYEAQ (reference sequence). CDR3 DNA: TGTGCCAGCAGCCCAGTTACTGGGACAGGGTTCTATGGCTACACCTTC. Its protein product is CASSPVTGTGFYGYTF.

This clone was seen once. V is TRBV5-1 and J is TRBJ2-7, with D possibly being TRBD2 (6 bases). This CDR3 region has 14 residues. Germline CDR1 is SGHRS and CDR2 is YFSETQ. Trimming pared 0 bases from V and 5 bases from J, leaving 12 bases between. CDR3: CASSLAWGVHEQYF. The CDR3 DNA sequence: TGCGCCAGCAGCTTGGCCTGGGGGGTGCACGAGCAGTACTTC.

The chain uses TRBV5-6 and TRBJ2-1, with D perhaps matching TRBD1 (5 bases). The germline gives CDR1 SGHDT, CDR2 YYEEEE. V shed 4 bases and J shed 2 bases, with 16 bases lying between them. The CDR3 covers 16 residues. CDR3 in DNA: TGTGCCAGCAGCATTTACCAGGGTGTCGCCTACAATGAGCAGTTCTTC. Amino acids: CASSIYQGVAYNEQFF. The whole variable domain, remainder taken from reference TRBV5-6 and TRBJ2-1, is DAGVTQSPTHLIKTRGQQVTLRCSPKSGHDTVSWYQQALGQGPQFIFQYYEEEERQRGNFPDRFSGHQFPNYSSELNVNALLLGDSALYLCASSIYQGVAYNEQFFGPGTRLTVL.

This chain uses TRBV29-1 with TRBJ2-3; D remains ambiguous. This CDR3 spans 14 amino acids. Trimming took off 8 bases at V and 0 bases at J, with 15 bases between the two ends. Germline V CDR1 and CDR2: SQVTM, ANQGSEA. CDR3 coding DNA: TGCAGCAAAATGGGGTTTGACAGCACAGATACGCAGTATTTT. Its translation is CSKMGFDSTDTQYF.

The rearrangement uses TRBV4-3 and TRBJ2-2; D unclear. CDR1 is LGHNA, CDR2 YSLEER, per germline. This CDR3 has 16 amino acids. V gave up 0 bases and J gave up 7 bases, with 15 bases separating them. The CDR3 loop reads CASSQDLSLRYGELFF. The CDR3 DNA follows: TGCGCCAGCAGCCAAGATCTATCTCTGCGGTACGGGGAGCTGTTTTTT.

The chain is built from TRBV2 and TRBJ1-5; D call uncertain. V was pared by 5 bases and J by 1 base, with 9 bases between. CDR1 and CDR2 (germline): SNHLY, FYNNEI. The CDR3 sequence is 14 residues long. The DNA for the CDR3 is TGTGCCAGCAGTTTGTTCCGGAGCAATCAGCCCCAGCATTTT. This encodes CASSLFRSNQPQHF.

This chain connects TRBV7-2 to TRBJ2-7; TRBD1 matches at 8 bases. This CDR3 is 14 amino acids long. The germline V gene encodes CDR1 SGHTA and CDR2 FQGNSA. Unmatched junction bases numbered 10, after V lost 5 bases and J lost 7 bases. The CDR3 region is CASSPRTGTREQYF. The CDR3 DNA reads as TGTGCCAGCAGCCCAAGGACAGGGACTCGTGAGCAGTACTTC.

The chain has TRBV25-1 and TRBJ2-4, with 10 bases matching TRBD1. Trimming cost V 6 bases and J 7 bases; bases outside gene matches: 0. This CDR3 has 12 residues. Germline V gene lookup returns CDR1 MGHDK and CDR2 SYGVNS. This CDR3 is CASRGQGNIQYF. In DNA, the CDR3 is TGTGCCAGCAGGGGACAGGGGAACATTCAGTACTTC.

For the CDR3, the DNA is TGTGCCAGCTCTCCTGGGCAGCCCCTTGAAAAACTGTTTTTT. It translates to CASSPGQPLEKLFF. The rearrangement joins TRBV18 to TRBJ1-4; D is unresolved. This CDR3 is 14 amino acids long. CDR1 KGHSH and CDR2 LQKENI come from the germline V gene. V dropped 6 bases and J dropped 7 bases, with 15 bases sitting between them.

The chain employs TRBV19 and TRBJ2-1, with D tentatively TRBD2 (6 bases). The germline V gene encodes CDR1 LNHDA and CDR2 SQIVND (reference sequence). CDR3 length equals 13 residues. The V end was cut by 5 bases, the J end by 10 bases, with 15 bases between. The chain's CDR3 is CASSGSGLLEQFF. The CDR3, as DNA: TGTGCCAGTAGTGGTAGCGGATTACTGGAGCAGTTCTTC.

This CDR3 reads CASSKGDIYGYTF. The CDR3 DNA is TGTGCCAGCAGCAAAGGGGACATCTATGGCTACACCTTC. This chain uses TRBV21-1 with TRBJ1-2; the D call of TRBD1 is as the table states it, not checked on the DNA. TRBV21-1 is a documented pseudogene. This CDR3 comprises 13 residues.

This clone has just one count. The CDR3: CASSLTGLGEKLFF. The CDR3 DNA is TGTGCCAGCAGCTTAACTGGGTTGGGTGAAAAACTGTTTTTT. The genes are TRBV7-2 and TRBJ1-4; D remains unclear. Germline-derived CDR1 and CDR2 are SGHTA and FQGNSA. The length of the CDR3 is 14 residues. Trimming pared 2 bases from V and 7 bases from J, leaving 11 bases between.

The chain joins TRBV5-6 to TRBJ2-7; D unresolved. CDR1 and CDR2 (germline): SGHDT, YYEEEE. CDR3 length equals 14 residues. Trimming removed 3 bases from V and 1 base from J, with 11 bases in between. CDR3 loop: CASSWVGLSYEQYF. For the CDR3, the DNA is TGTGCCAGCAGCTGGGTTGGTCTTTCCTACGAGCAGTACTTC. The full variable domain, with the rest looked up from reference TRBV5-6 and TRBJ2-7, is DAGVTQSPTHLIKTRGQQVTLRCSPKSGHDTVSWYQQALGQGPQFIFQYYEEEERQRGNFPDRFSGHQFPNYSSELNVNALLLGDSALYLCASSWVGLSYEQYFGPGTRLTVT.

In this sample, this clone turned up once. The V gene is TRBV5-1, the J gene TRBJ2-3; the match to TRBD2 covers 13 bases. Per germline, CDR1 SGHRS and CDR2 YFSETQ. Trimming took 4 bases from V and 4 from J; bases not matched to a gene: 6. CDR3 length equals 16 residues. CDR3 nucleotide sequence: TGCGCCAGCAGCCCCAGGACTAGCGGGAGTGCAGATACGCAGTATTTT. Translation gives CASSPRTSGSADTQYF.